The rows below give T cell receptor beta chains drawn from one sample of a study of blood T cell repertoires in COVID-19. Using immunoSEQ multiplex PCR, the repertoire was profiled, and TCRdb retains in-frame clones only, with some absent. The table includes around 170,000 clones, roughly 80% detected once. Sequencing used PBMCs or T cells enriched from blood (not recorded which). The receptor source for this set is a man aged 55 to 69 who had been exposed to COVID-19. The CDR3 runs from the conserved cysteine through the conserved F or W. Fields, in order: D gene, clone size, V gene, J gene, CDR3 DNA, CDR3 protein. The D gene is left open where the match is weak. Clone size is shown for a subset of rows, as once, few, many or a class of expanded clone.

-	-	TRBV4-3	TRBJ1-1	TGCGCCAGCAGCCAAGAAGCGAACACTGAAGCTTTCTTT	CASSQEANTEAFF
-	-	TRBV10-3	TRBJ1-5	TGTGCCATCAGTGAGCTTCCTTCGGGGTCGAGCAATCAGCCCCAGCATTTT	CAISELPSGSSNQPQHF
TRBD1	few	TRBV19	TRBJ1-1	TGTGCCAGTAGTATACCCCGACAGGGTATTAATGAAGCTTTCTTT	CASSIPRQGINEAFF
-	once	TRBV30	TRBJ2-7	TGTGCCTGGAGCGACAGGACCTACGAGCAGTACTTC	CAWSDRTYEQYF
TRBD2	few	TRBV6-4	TRBJ2-2	TGTGCCAGCAGAGGGAGGGATTCGAACACCGGGGAGCTGTTTTTT	CASRGRDSNTGELFF
-	-	TRBV19	TRBJ2-3	TGTGCCAGTAGTATCCCGGGCACAGATACGCAGTATTTT	CASSIPGTDTQYF
TRBD1	-	TRBV6-4	TRBJ1-2	TGTGCCAGCAACCATTCGACAGGGACTAACTATGGCTACACCTTC	CASNHSTGTNYGYTF
TRBD1	-	TRBV5-8	TRBJ2-5	TGTGCCAGCAGCTTGGGGACAGGGGTTTTCCGAGGGGAGACCCAGTACTTC	CASSLGTGVFRGETQYF
-	-	TRBV5-4	TRBJ1-2	TGTGCCAGCAGCTTGGGGGACATGACTAACTATGGCTACACCTTC	CASSLGDMTNYGYTF
-	-	TRBV5-4	TRBJ1-2	TGTGCCAGCAGCTTGTCCCTGAGAGATTCCGGCTACACCTTC	CASSLSLRDSGYTF
-	once	TRBV2	TRBJ2-3	TGTGCCAGCTTCTCCCGGGGGCCGCGGGGGATGGATACGCAGTATTTT	CASFSRGPRGMDTQYF
-	-	TRBV7-6	TRBJ2-5	TGTGCCAGCAGCTTTCCCGCGCCGGGAAACCAAGAGACCCAGTACTTC	CASSFPAPGNQETQYF
TRBD2	-	TRBV5-1	TRBJ2-7	TGCGCCAGCAGCTTGGAAGAGCGGGGGCCCTACGAGCAGTACTTC	CASSLEERGPYEQYF
-	-	TRBV28	TRBJ2-5	TGTGCCAGCAGTTTATCGAGGGCTGGGGAGACCCAGTACTTC	CASSLSRAGETQYF
-	-	TRBV27	TRBJ2-2	TGTGCCAGCAGTTTGAGGGAAAGGACCGGGGAGCTGTTTTTT	CASSLRERTGELFF
TRBD2	-	TRBV27	TRBJ2-7	TGTGCCAGCTCGAGTAGACTAGCGGGCCGCGAGCAGTACTTC	CASSSRLAGREQYF
TRBD1	once	TRBV27	TRBJ1-5	TGTGCCAGCAGCACCACTACAGGGGCAGTTGCGAGCAATCAGCCCCAGCATTTT	CASSTTTGAVASNQPQHF
-	-	TRBV12-3/TRBV12-4	TRBJ1-2	TGTGCCAGCAGTTTCAGGCAGATCTATGACTACACCTTC	CASSFRQIYDYTF
-	-	TRBV3-1/TRBV3-2	TRBJ2-1	TGTGCCACTGGTCTAGCGCGATTCAATGAGCAGTTCTTC	CATGLARFNEQFF
-	-	TRBV11-2	TRBJ2-2	TGTGCCAGCAGCCCCCGACCCCCTGGACGGGGCACCGGGGAGCTGTTTTTT	CASSPRPPGRGTGELFF